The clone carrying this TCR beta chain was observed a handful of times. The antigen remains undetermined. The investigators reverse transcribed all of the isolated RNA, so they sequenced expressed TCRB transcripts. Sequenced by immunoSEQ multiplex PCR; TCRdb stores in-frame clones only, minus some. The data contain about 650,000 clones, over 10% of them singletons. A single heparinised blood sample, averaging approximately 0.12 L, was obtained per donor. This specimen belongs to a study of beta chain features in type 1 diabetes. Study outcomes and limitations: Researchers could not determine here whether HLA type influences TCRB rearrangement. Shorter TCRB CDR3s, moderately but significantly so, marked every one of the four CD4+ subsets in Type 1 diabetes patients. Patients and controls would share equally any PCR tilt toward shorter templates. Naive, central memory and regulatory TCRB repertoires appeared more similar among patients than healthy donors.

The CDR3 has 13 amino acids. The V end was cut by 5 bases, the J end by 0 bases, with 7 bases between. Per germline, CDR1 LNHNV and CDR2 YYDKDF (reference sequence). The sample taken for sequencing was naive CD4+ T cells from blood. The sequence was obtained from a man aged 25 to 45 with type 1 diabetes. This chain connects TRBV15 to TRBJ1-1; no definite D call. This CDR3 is CATSFELNTEAFF. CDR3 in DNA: TGTGCCACCAGCTTTGAATTGAACACTGAAGCTTTCTTT.